This T cell receptor beta chain is drawn from a study of control samples from healthy donors and cancer patients. The table came from immunoSEQ multiplex PCR; TCRdb's copy has only in-frame clones and leaves some out. The data hold 230,000 or so clones, with roughly 94% observed a single time. The CDR3 runs to 14 residues. CDR1 is ENHRY and CDR2 is SYGVKD in the germline V gene. The trim removed 4 bases at V and 6 bases at J, leaving 5 bases unmatched. The receptor comes from a man aged 50-59 years in good health. V is TRBV10-3 and J is TRBJ1-5; 8 positions match TRBD1. Material: blood. The chain's CDR3 is CAISGGQVSQPQHF. Here the CDR3 DNA reads TGTGCCATCAGTGGGGGACAGGTGAGTCAGCCCCAGCATTTT.